This TCR beta chain is from a study of shared clonotypes between healthy human individuals. Overall study results and limits: Apart from blood, nothing was sampled; tissue repertoires likely differ. The naive CD4 repertoires of a handful of donors were compared, and approximately 5% of clonotypes were shared. Clonotypes shared by all four donors outscored non-shared clonotypes in generation probability. In the sorted subsets, rarefaction showed sequencing was incomplete despite large depth.

In regard to this clone: Its antigen remains unknown.

Sequencing used immunoSEQ multiplex PCR; TCRdb keeps in-frame clones, though not all of them. The repertoire includes over 1.5 million clones, around 98% of them detected once, and about 0.45% sits in the top ten. V was pared by 4 bases and J by 9 bases, with 11 bases of the junction left unmatched. From germline, CDR1 is SGHTA and CDR2 FQGNSA. The CDR3 length is 15 residues. Sequencing input: naive CD4+ T cells sorted from blood. Subset here: CD45RA+ positively selected. The rearrangement uses TRBV7-2 and TRBJ1-5; TRBD1 agrees at 8 bases. The sequence was obtained from a man between 25 and 39 years old in good health. CDR3 nucleotides: TGTGCCAGCAGCTCCGGGACAGGCAGGTTGTGGCCCCAGCATTTT. Protein product: CASSSGTGRLWPQHF.